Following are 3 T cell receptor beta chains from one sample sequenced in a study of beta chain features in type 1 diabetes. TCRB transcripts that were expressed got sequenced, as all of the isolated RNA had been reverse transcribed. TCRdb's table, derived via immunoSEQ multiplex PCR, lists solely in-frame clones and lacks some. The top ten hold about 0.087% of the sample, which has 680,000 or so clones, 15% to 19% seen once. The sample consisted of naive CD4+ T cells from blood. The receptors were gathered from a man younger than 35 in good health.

CDR3 loop: CASSFWRTSGVETQYF. In DNA, the CDR3 is TGTGCCAGCAGTTTTTGGAGGACTAGCGGGGTGGAGACCCAGTACTTC. The V gene is TRBV28, the J gene TRBJ2-5; 12 nucleotides match TRBD2. The junction had 7 bases not matched to a gene; V was cut back by 3 bases and J by 5 bases. The germline CDR1 and CDR2 sequences are MDHEN and SYDVKM. CDR3 length: 16 residues. Variable domain in full (rest from reference TRBV28 and TRBJ2-5): DVKVTQSSRYLVKRTGEKVFLECVQDMDHENMFWYRQDPGLGLRLIYFSYDVKMKEKGDIPEGYSVSREKKERFSLILESASTNQTSMYLCASSFWRTSGVETQYFGPGTRLLVL.

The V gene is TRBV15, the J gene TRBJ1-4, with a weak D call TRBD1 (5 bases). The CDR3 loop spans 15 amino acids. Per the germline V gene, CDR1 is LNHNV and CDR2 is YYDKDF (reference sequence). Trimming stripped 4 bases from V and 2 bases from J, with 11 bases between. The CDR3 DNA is TGTGCCACCAGCATGGCCAGGGACACTAATGAAAAACTGTTTTTT. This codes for CATSMARDTNEKLFF.

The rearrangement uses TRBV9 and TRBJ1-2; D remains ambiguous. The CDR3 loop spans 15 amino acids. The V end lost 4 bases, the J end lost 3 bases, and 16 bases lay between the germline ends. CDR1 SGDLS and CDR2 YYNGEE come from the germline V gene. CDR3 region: CASSLHPRNDYGYTF. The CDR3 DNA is TGTGCCAGCAGCCTCCACCCCCGAAACGACTATGGCTACACCTTC.